This TCR beta chain was identified during a study of T cells after yellow fever vaccination. TCRdb analysed the 5' RACE reads with MiXCR anew, one entry per CDR3 protein. The sample lists about 400,000 distinct CDR3 sequences; over 5% were seen once. This clonotype showed up just a few times. The antigen remains unidentified. Trimming took 1 base from V and 2 from J, leaving 6 bases between them. The CDR3 covers 13 residues. Per the germline V gene, CDR1 is GTSNPN and CDR2 is SVGIG (reference sequence). The study, taken as a whole, reports: On re-exposure, the response was weaker but peaked faster, at day 5 versus 15. Any FACS-sorted repertoire could hold abundant clonotypes that contaminate it from the bulk population.

The chain has TRBV30 and TRBJ2-4; no clear D gene. The clonotype comes from a man aged 30 to 39 who received the YFV17D yellow fever vaccine. The sequencing here drew on PBMCs, taken 5 days after the yellow fever booster vaccination. The CDR3 DNA reads as TGTGCCTGGAGTGCAGGATCCAAAAACATTCAGTACTTC. This codes for CAWSAGSKNIQYF.